This T cell receptor (beta chain) was profiled in a study of Ad26.COV2.S vaccination and SARS-CoV-2 variants. Study summary: Doses of Ad26.COV2.S were injected into muscle once or twice, 56 days apart. Study observations and caveats: Similar non-spike TCR breadth was seen in vaccine and placebo recipients. Substantial response breadth was reportedly seen for spike-specific CD8+ and CD4+ T cells after vaccination.

Concerning this clone itself: Its antigen remains unknown.

The CDR3 extends over 16 amino acids. V shed 1 base and J 7 bases; nucleotides not matched to a gene: 7. Germline CDR1 is MGHDK and CDR2 is SYGVNS. Libraries were prepared by immunoSEQ multiplex PCR; TCRdb keeps only in-frame clonotypes and omits some of them. The repertoire consists of 350,000 to 600,000 clones, with 89% occurring once and the leading ten covering around 1.6%. Treatment indicated: some 20 received Ad26.COV2.S at low or high dose, single or two shots; several received placebo; per-sample allocation not given. Specimens were obtained on day 63 following the first vaccine or placebo injection. An Ad26 vector was used to express Wuhan-strain SARS-CoV-2 spike as the vaccine.

The chain combines TRBV25-1 with TRBJ1-2; TRBD1 aligns across 12 bases. This specimen was peripheral blood, taken in a trial of Ad26.COV2.S vaccine versus placebo. The clonotype was recovered from a person between 18 and 59 years old who received the Ad26.COV2.S COVID-19 vaccine or a placebo. CDR3 DNA: TGTGCCAGCAGTGAATTCCGGGGACAGGGGGCAGTTGGCTACACCTTC. Translated: CASSEFRGQGAVGYTF.